A selection of T cell receptor beta chains follows, all from one sample in a study of CD8 T cells in Susac syndrome. TCRdb itself ran the immunoSEQ multiplex PCR reads through MiXCR, one entry per CDR3 protein. The profile shows some 120,000 distinct CDR3 sequences, 85% to 95% of them singletons. The sample was CD8+ T cells from PBMCs. The receptors here all came from a human donor in good health. Both conserved end residues are part of each CDR3. A D gene is named only where the DNA matches it firmly. Size values are once, few and many counts, or a class for expanded clones, and some rows have none.

CDR3: CASSQDGRNTIYF
DNA: TGCGCCAGCAGCCAAGACGGTAGAAACACCATATATTTT
J: TRBJ1-3
D: -
size: -
V: TRBV4-1

CDR3: CASSHSRDFHHEQYF
DNA: TGCGCCAGCAGTCACTCCAGGGATTTTCACCACGAGCAGTACTTC
J: TRBJ2-7
D: -
size: -
V: TRBV23-1

CDR3: CSALPDGGRSIPLHF
DNA: TGCAGTGCTCTCCCCGATGGGGGGAGGAGTATCCCCCTCCACTTT
J: TRBJ1-6
D: -
size: once
V: TRBV20-1

CDR3: CASSIDPAGELFF
DNA: TGTGCCAGTAGTATAGATCCCGCCGGGGAGCTGTTTTTT
J: TRBJ2-2
D: -
size: -
V: TRBV19

CDR3: CSVGVSHTEAFF
DNA: TGCAGCGTTGGAGTCAGCCACACTGAAGCTTTCTTT
J: TRBJ1-1
D: -
size: -
V: TRBV29-1

CDR3: CASRTSNYGYTF
DNA: TGTGCCAGCCGGACAAGCAACTATGGCTACACCTTC
J: TRBJ1-2
D: -
size: -
V: TRBV25-1

CDR3: CASSIKSGDGGELFF
DNA: TGTGCCAGTAGTATAAAGTCAGGAGACGGCGGGGAGCTGTTTTTT
J: TRBJ2-2
D: -
size: once
V: TRBV19

CDR3: CASSPPGGTDLGYTF
DNA: TGTGCCAGTAGCCCCCCAGGGGGCACCGACCTTGGCTACACCTTC
J: TRBJ1-2
D: TRBD1
size: -
V: TRBV19

CDR3: CASSSPGGYYGYTF
DNA: TGTGCCAGCAGTTCTCCAGGGGGCTATTATGGCTACACCTTC
J: TRBJ1-2
D: TRBD1
size: -
V: TRBV6-2/TRBV6-3

CDR3: CASSQVSGGSPLHF
DNA: TGTGCCAGCAGCCAAGTGTCAGGGGGATCACCCCTCCACTTT
J: TRBJ1-6
D: TRBD1
size: -
V: TRBV14

CDR3: CASRPQTGKGSEQYF
DNA: TGTGCCAGCAGACCTCAAACAGGGAAGGGCTCCGAGCAGTACTTC
J: TRBJ2-7
D: -
size: -
V: TRBV6-5

CDR3: CSAPGGNRNEQFF
DNA: TGCAGCGCCCCTGGGGGGAACCGAAATGAGCAGTTCTTC
J: TRBJ2-1
D: -
size: -
V: TRBV20-1

CDR3: CASSESGRLYGYTF
DNA: TGTGCCAGCAGTGAGTCAGGCAGACTCTATGGCTACACCTTC
J: TRBJ1-2
D: -
size: -
V: TRBV25-1